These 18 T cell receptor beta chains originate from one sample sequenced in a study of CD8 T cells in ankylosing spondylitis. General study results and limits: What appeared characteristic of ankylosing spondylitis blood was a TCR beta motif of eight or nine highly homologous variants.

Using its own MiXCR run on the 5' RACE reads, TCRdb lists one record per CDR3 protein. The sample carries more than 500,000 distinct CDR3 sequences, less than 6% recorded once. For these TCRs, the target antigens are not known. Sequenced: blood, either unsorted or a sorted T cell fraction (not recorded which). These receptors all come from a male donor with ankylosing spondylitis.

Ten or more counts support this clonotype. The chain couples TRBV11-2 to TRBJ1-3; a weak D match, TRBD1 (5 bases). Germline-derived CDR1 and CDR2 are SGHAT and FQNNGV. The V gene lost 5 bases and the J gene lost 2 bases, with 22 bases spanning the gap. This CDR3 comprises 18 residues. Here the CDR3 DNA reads TGTGCCAGCAGCCTTTTACGGTTCCCAGGGCAGGCTGGAAACACCATATATTTT. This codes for CASSLLRFPGQAGNTIYF. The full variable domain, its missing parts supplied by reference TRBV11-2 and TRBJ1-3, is EAGVAQSPRYKIIEKRQSVAFWCNPISGHATLYWYQQILGQGPKLLIQFQNNGVVDDSQLPKDRFSAERLKGVDSTLKIQPAKLEDSAVYLCASSLLRFPGQAGNTIYFGEGSWLTVV.

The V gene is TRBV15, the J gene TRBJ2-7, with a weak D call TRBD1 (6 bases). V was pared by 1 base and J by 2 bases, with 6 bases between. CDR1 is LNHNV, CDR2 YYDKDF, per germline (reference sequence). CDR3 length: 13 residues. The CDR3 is CATSRGGPYEQYF. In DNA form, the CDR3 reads TGTGCCACCAGCAGAGGGGGGCCCTACGAGCAGTACTTC.

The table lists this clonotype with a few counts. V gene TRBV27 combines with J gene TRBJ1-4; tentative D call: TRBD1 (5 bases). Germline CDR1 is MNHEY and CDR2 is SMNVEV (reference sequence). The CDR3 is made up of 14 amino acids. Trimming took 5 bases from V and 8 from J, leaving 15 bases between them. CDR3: CASSPRGGEEKLFF. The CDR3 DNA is TGTGCCAGCAGTCCCCGGGGGGGGGAAGAAAAACTGTTTTTT. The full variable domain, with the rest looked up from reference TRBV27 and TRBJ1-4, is EAQVTQNPRYLITVTGKKLTVTCSQNMNHEYMSWYRQDPGLGLRQIYYSMNVEVTDKGDVPEGYKVSRKEKRNFPLILESPSPNQTSLYFCASSPRGGEEKLFFGSGTQLSVL.

The CDR3 is CASSLTAAVNTEAFF. In nucleotides, the CDR3 is TGTGCCAGCTCACTAACGGCGGCGGTGAACACTGAAGCTTTCTTT. This chain joins TRBV18 and TRBJ1-1, with unresolved D. There are 15 residues in the CDR3. The V gene lost 4 bases and the J gene lost 0 bases, with 12 bases spanning the gap. Germline CDR1 is KGHSH and CDR2 is LQKENI.

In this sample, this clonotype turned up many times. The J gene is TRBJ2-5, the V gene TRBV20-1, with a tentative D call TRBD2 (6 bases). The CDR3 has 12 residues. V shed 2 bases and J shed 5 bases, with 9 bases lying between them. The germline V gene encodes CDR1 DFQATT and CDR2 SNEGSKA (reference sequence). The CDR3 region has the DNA TGCAGTGCTAGACTAGCGAGTGAGACCCAGTACTTC. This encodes CSARLASETQYF.

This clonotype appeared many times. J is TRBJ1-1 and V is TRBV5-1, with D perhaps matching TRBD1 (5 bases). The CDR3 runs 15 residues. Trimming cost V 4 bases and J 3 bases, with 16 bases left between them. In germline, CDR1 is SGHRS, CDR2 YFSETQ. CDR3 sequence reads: CASSDSPTVYTEAFF. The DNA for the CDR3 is TGCGCCAGCAGCGACTCCCCGACAGTTTACACTGAAGCTTTCTTT.

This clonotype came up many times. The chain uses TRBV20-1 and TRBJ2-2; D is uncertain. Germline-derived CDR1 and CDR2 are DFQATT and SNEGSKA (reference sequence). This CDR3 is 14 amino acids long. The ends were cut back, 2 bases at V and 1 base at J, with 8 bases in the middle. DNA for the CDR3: TGCAGTGCTAGAATGTCGGAGAACACCGGGGAGCTGTTTTTT. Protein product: CSARMSENTGELFF.

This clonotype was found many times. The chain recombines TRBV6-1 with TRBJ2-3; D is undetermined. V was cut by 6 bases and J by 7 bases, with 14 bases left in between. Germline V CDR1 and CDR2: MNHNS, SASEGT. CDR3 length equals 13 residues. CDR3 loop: CASRESRFHTQYF. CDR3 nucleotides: TGTGCCAGCAGAGAGTCCCGGTTCCATACGCAGTATTTT.

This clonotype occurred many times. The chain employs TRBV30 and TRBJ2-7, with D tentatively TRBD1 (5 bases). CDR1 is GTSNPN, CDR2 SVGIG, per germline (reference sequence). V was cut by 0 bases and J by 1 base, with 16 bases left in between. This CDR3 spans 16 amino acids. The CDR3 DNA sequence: TGTGCCTGGAGTGTACGAATTGGGGCAGTGTCCTACGAGCAGTACTTC. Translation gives CAWSVRIGAVSYEQYF.

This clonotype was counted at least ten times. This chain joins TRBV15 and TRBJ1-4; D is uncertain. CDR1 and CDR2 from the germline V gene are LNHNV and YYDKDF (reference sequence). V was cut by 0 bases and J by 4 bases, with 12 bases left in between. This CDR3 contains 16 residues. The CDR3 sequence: CATSRDRRRFNEKLFF. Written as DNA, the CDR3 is TGTGCCACCAGCAGAGATCGGCGTCGGTTTAATGAAAAACTGTTTTTT.

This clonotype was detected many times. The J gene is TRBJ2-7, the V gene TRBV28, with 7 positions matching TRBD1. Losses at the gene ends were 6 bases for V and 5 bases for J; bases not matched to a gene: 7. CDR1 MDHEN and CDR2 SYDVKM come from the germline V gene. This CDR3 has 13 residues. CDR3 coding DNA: TGTGCCAGCAGACTACAGGGGTGGCACGAGCAGTACTTC. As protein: CASRLQGWHEQYF.

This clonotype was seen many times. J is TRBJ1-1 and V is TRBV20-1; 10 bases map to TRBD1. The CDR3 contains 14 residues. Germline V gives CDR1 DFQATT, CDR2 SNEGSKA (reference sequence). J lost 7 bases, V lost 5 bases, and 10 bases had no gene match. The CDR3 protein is CSALRTGGVVEAFF. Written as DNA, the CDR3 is TGCAGTGCTTTGAGGACAGGGGGGGTGGTTGAAGCTTTCTTT.

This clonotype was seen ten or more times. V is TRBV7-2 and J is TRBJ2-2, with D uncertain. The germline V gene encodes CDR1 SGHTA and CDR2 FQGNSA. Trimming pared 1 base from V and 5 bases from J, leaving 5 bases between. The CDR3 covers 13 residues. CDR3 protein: CASSLERTGELFF. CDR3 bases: TGTGCCAGCAGCTTAGAACGTACCGGGGAGCTGTTTTTT.

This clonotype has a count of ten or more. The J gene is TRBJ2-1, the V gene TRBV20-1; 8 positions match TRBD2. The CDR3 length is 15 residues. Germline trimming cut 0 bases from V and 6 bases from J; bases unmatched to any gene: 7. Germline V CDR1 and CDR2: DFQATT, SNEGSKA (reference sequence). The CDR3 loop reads CSARDPSGRPNEQFF. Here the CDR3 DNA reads TGCAGTGCTAGAGATCCCAGCGGGAGACCCAATGAGCAGTTCTTC.

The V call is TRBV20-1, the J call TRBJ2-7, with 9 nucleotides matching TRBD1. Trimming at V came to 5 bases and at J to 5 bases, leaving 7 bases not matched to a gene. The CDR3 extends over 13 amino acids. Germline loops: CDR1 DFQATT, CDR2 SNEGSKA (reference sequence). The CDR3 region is CSAPPTGGNEQYF. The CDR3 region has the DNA TGCAGTGCTCCTCCTACAGGGGGCAACGAGCAGTACTTC.

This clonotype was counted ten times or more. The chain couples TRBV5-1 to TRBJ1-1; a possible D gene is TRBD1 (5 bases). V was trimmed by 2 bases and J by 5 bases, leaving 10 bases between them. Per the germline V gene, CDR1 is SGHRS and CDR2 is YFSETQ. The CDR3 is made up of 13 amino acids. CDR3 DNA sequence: TGCGCCAGCAGCTTAGAAGGGGTAACTGAAGCTTTCTTT. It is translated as CASSLEGVTEAFF.

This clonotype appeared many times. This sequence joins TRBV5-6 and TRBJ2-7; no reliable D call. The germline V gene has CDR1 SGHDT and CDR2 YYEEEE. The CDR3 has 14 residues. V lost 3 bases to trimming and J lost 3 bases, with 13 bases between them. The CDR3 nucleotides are TGTGCCAGCAGCTACGGACGTGCACTCTACGAGCAGTACTTC. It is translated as CASSYGRALYEQYF.

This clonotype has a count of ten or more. The CDR3 loop is CASSLENTYTF. The CDR3 DNA reads TGCGCCAGCAGCTTGGAAAATACCTACACCTTC. The rearrangement links TRBV5-1 to TRBJ1-2; D unclear. The CDR3 extends over 11 amino acids. V dropped 0 bases and J dropped 10 bases, with 7 bases sitting between them. Germline V CDR1 and CDR2: SGHRS, YFSETQ.